These T cell receptor beta chains were read from a single sample in a study of cytomegalovirus exposure and HLA in healthy donors. Sequencing was performed with immunoSEQ multiplex PCR; in TCRdb, only in-frame clones are kept and a portion is missing. The sample includes around 76,000 clones. The sequenced material came from PBMCs. Receptors originate from a man between 35 and 55 years old in good health and CMV-seronegative. The CDR3 runs from the conserved cysteine through the conserved F or W. D genes are given only for firm matches.

j_call	v_call	d_call	cdr3_nt	cdr3_aa
TRBJ2-1	TRBV7-2	.	TGTGCCAGCAGCGCCCCGGGGGGCGACGAGCAGTTCTTC	CASSAPGGDEQFF
TRBJ2-3	TRBV10-1	TRBD1	TGCGCCAGCAGCACACCGGACAGGGCGACAGATACGCAGTATTTT	CASSTPDRATDTQYF
TRBJ2-3	TRBV5-4	TRBD2	TGTGCCAGCAGCCGGATAGCGGGGGGCACAGATACGCAGTATTTT	CASSRIAGGTDTQYF
TRBJ2-2	TRBV6-6	TRBD2	TGTGCCAGCAGTTCCTTTAGCGGGGGGGCCGGGGAGCTGTTTTTT	CASSSFSGGAGELFF
TRBJ2-3	TRBV27	.	TGTGCCAGTAACAGGAAGAGCACAGATACGCAGTATTTT	CASNRKSTDTQYF
TRBJ2-7	TRBV18	.	TGTGCCAGCTCACCGGGCAGGGTGAACAACTACGAGCAGTACTTC	CASSPGRVNNYEQYF
TRBJ2-3	TRBV10-3	.	TGTGCCATCAGGGATTTTGAGGAAAGCACAGATACGCAGTATTTT	CAIRDFEESTDTQYF
TRBJ1-4	TRBV25-1	.	TGTGCCAGCAGTGACGACAGGTCGGTTTATGAAAAACTGTTTTTT	CASSDDRSVYEKLFF
TRBJ2-2	TRBV11-2	.	TGTGCCAGCAGCTTGGCAGGGAAGAACACCGGGGAGCTGTTTTTT	CASSLAGKNTGELFF
TRBJ1-2	TRBV6-1	.	TGTGCCAGCAGTACACCGATCAATAACTATGGCTACACCTTC	CASSTPINNYGYTF
TRBJ1-1	TRBV28	TRBD1	TGTGCCAGCAGATCGGGACAGGGGAAGACTGAAGCTTTCTTT	CASRSGQGKTEAFF
TRBJ2-5	TRBV5-1	TRBD1	TGCGCCAGCAGCTTTGGGACAGGGTATGGAGAGACCCAGTACTTC	CASSFGTGYGETQYF
TRBJ2-7	TRBV15	TRBD1	TGTGCCACCAGCAGAGAAGGGGGGACAGGGGGCTACTACGAGCAGTACTTC	CATSREGGTGGYYEQYF
TRBJ2-3	TRBV28	TRBD1	TGTGCCAGCAGTTTTTGGCAGGGGGGCACAGATACGCAGTATTTT	CASSFWQGGTDTQYF
TRBJ2-1	TRBV14	.	TGTGCCAGCAGCTGGACTATCTCCTCTGAGCAGTTCTTC	CASSWTISSEQFF
TRBJ2-3	TRBV10-3	TRBD2	TGTGCCATCAGTGAGGGACTAGCGGGGAGCACAGATACGCAGTATTTT	CAISEGLAGSTDTQYF
TRBJ1-1	TRBV27	.	TGTGCCAGCAGTGCCAGGGGAGGGCGGATCGGGACTGAAGCTTTCTTT	CASSARGGRIGTEAFF
TRBJ1-5	TRBV10-3	.	TGTGCCATCAGTGTAGGCAGGGTAGGTCAGCCCCAGCATTTT	CAISVGRVGQPQHF
TRBJ2-7	TRBV6-1	TRBD1	TGTGCCAGCAGTGATTCCGGGACAGCGGACTACGAGCAGTACTTC	CASSDSGTADYEQYF
TRBJ1-1	TRBV7-2	.	TGTGCCAGCGGGCGGGCAGGGGCCCTACACGAAGCTTTCTTT	CASGRAGALHEAFF
TRBJ1-3	TRBV19	.	TGTGCCAGTAGTAGAGGCCCGGTCCAGGGCTCTGGAAACACCATATATTTT	CASSRGPVQGSGNTIYF
TRBJ2-7	TRBV7-9	.	TGTGCCAGCAGCTCCAACAGGTACCTCGAGCAGTACTTC	CASSSNRYLEQYF